These 31 T cell receptor beta chains were sequenced from one sample in a study of blood T cell repertoires in COVID-19. The method was immunoSEQ multiplex PCR; TCRdb's version includes in-frame clones alone and lacks a portion of them. The sample contains some 98,000 clones, roughly 82% of which appear only once. Sequences were obtained from peripheral blood. These receptors were collected from a man aged 55 to 70 with acute or convalescent COVID-19.

In its sample, this clone was seen once. The chain carries TRBV4-2 and TRBJ1-1; D is unclear. The germline gives CDR1 LGHNA, CDR2 YNFKEQ. The V end was cut by 1 base, the J end by 4 bases, with 13 bases between. The CDR3 length is 15 residues. Here the CDR3 DNA reads TGTGCCAGCAGCCAAGGACTATATAGTGTCACTGAAGCTTTCTTT. As protein: CASSQGLYSVTEAFF.

This chain joins TRBV4-2 and TRBJ1-2; D is perhaps TRBD1 (6 bases). Germline CDR1 is LGHNA and CDR2 is YNFKEQ. This CDR3 is 15 amino acids long. The V end was cut by 4 bases, the J end by 4 bases, with 16 bases between. CDR3 coding DNA: TGTGCCAGCAGCCCCCAGGCAGGGGCGAGCTATGGCTACACCTTC. Amino acids: CASSPQAGASYGYTF.

The CDR3 region has the DNA TGTGCCAGCAGCTCCTTAACGGGGACAGATACGCAGTATTTT. Translating gives CASSSLTGTDTQYF. The chain combines TRBV7-8 with TRBJ2-3, with D tentatively TRBD2 (5 bases). The V and J ends lost 4 bases and 3 bases respectively, with 11 bases between them. This CDR3 is built from 14 residues. Germline V lookup: CDR1 SGHVS, CDR2 FQNEAQ.

In DNA, the CDR3 is TGTGCCAGTAGTACCAGACAAGTCTCTGGGGCCAACGTCCTGACTTTC. Its translation: CASSTRQVSGANVLTF. The chain employs TRBV19 and TRBJ2-6; no reliable D call. CDR3 size: 16 residues. CDR1 is LNHDA and CDR2 is SQIVND in the germline V gene (reference sequence). V was clipped by 4 bases and J by 0 bases, with 10 bases between them.

The genes are TRBV15 and TRBJ1-5; D not certain. V was clipped by 4 bases and J by 0 bases, with 7 bases between them. Germline values: CDR1 LNHNV, CDR2 YYDKDF (reference sequence). This CDR3 region has 14 residues. This CDR3 reads CATSTSTSNQPQHF. The CDR3 coding sequence is TGTGCCACCAGCACTAGTACTAGCAATCAGCCCCAGCATTTT.

This clone was detected only a few times. The chain couples TRBV6-2 or TRBV6-3 to TRBJ1-2; D is unclear. V was shortened by 0 bases and J by 4 bases, with 12 bases between the two germline ends. The CDR3 loop spans 15 amino acids. Germline CDR1 and CDR2: MNHEY and SVGEGT. CDR3 bases: TGTGCCAGCAGTTACTCTTCGGACTTGATCTATGGCTACACCTTC. Translation gives CASSYSSDLIYGYTF.

The V and J genes are TRBV18 and TRBJ2-4; perhaps TRBD1 as D (5 bases). The germline V and J ends were trimmed by 4 bases and 6 bases, with 10 bases remaining between them. Germline V lookup: CDR1 KGHSH, CDR2 LQKENI. The CDR3 covers 13 residues. CDR3 nucleotide sequence: TGTGCCAGCTCACTGACAGACGGAAACATTCAGTACTTC. Translated: CASSLTDGNIQYF.

The chain is built from TRBV19 and TRBJ2-4, with D possibly matching TRBD1 (6 bases). V shed 5 bases and J shed 0 bases, with 14 bases lying between them. CDR1 is LNHDA and CDR2 is SQIVND in the germline V gene (reference sequence). This CDR3 is 16 amino acids long. The CDR3 nucleotides are TGTGCCAGTAGTCCCCCGGGACACCAAGCCAAAAACATTCAGTACTTC. This gives the protein CASSPPGHQAKNIQYF.

This chain uses TRBV11-2 with TRBJ2-1; 13 bases align to TRBD2. CDR3 length equals 14 residues. Germline-derived CDR1 and CDR2 are SGHAT and FQNNGV. The ends lost 5 bases at V and 10 bases at J; junction bases unmatched: 5. CDR3 region: CASSQTSGGSEQFF. The CDR3 nucleotides are TGTGCCAGCAGCCAGACTAGCGGGGGGTCGGAGCAGTTCTTC.

In DNA, the CDR3 is TGTGCCAGCAGTGACAGGGGCACCTATGGCTACACCTTC. Amino acid sequence: CASSDRGTYGYTF. V gene TRBV12-3 or TRBV12-4 combines with J gene TRBJ1-2, with 8 positions matching TRBD1. J lost 4 bases, V lost 5 bases, and 3 bases had no gene match. The CDR3 extends over 13 amino acids.

This clone is labeled as medium-sized. The chain couples TRBV2 to TRBJ1-1, with unresolved D. The CDR3 covers 13 residues. V lost 8 bases, J lost 1 base, and 11 bases lay in between. From germline, CDR1 is SNHLY and CDR2 FYNNEI. CDR3 loop: CASSGRQNTEAFF. DNA for the CDR3: TGTGCCAGCTCCGGCAGGCAGAACACTGAAGCTTTCTTT.

The V gene is TRBV10-3, the J gene TRBJ2-5; the match to TRBD2 covers 9 bases. This CDR3 is built from 18 residues. Germline lookup yields CDR1 ENHRY and CDR2 SYGVKD. The trim removed 0 bases at V and 2 bases at J, leaving 10 bases unmatched. The CDR3 region has the DNA TGTGCCATCAGTGAGTCTCCAGCGGGGGGCTTCGGGCAAGAGACCCAGTACTTC. This sequence encodes CAISESPAGGFGQETQYF.

The chain carries TRBV2 and TRBJ1-4; 9 nucleotides align to TRBD1. The germline V gene has CDR1 SNHLY and CDR2 FYNNEI. V shed 7 bases and J 6 bases; nucleotides not matched to a gene: 9. The CDR3 sequence is 15 residues long. The CDR3 reads CASTLRRDRDEKLFF. The DNA of the CDR3 is TGTGCCAGCACCCTAAGGAGGGACAGGGATGAAAAACTGTTTTTT.

The J gene is TRBJ2-3, the V gene TRBV5-1; 10 bases fit TRBD1. V gave up 4 bases and J gave up 6 bases; unmatched junction bases: 8. The CDR3 runs to 15 residues. CDR1 is SGHRS, CDR2 YFSETQ, per germline. Written as DNA, the CDR3 is TGCGCCAGCAGCCGGACAGGGGGACCGCAGGATACGCAGTATTTT. It codes for CASSRTGGPQDTQYF.

The V gene is TRBV6-5, the J gene TRBJ1-1; tentatively, D is TRBD1 (5 bases). The V gene's germline CDR1 is MNHEY and CDR2 SVGAGI. This CDR3 spans 11 amino acids. Trimming removed 11 bases at V and 7 bases at J, with 14 bases between. The CDR3 DNA sequence: TGTGCCCTCCGGGGGTATGTTGAAGCTTTCTTT. Translating gives CALRGYVEAFF.

The V and J genes are TRBV15 and TRBJ2-7, with D perhaps TRBD1 (5 bases). Germline assignment: CDR1 LNHNV and CDR2 YYDKDF (reference sequence). V was pared by 0 bases and J by 7 bases, with 16 bases between. There are 15 residues in the CDR3. CDR3 DNA sequence: TGTGCCACCAGCAGAGATCGTAACACAGGAAGGGAGCAGTACTTC. Protein product: CATSRDRNTGREQYF.

Of note for this clone: Distinct nucleotide sequences in the sample also encode this CDR3. This rearrangement joins TRBV5-5 to TRBJ1-6, with D tentatively TRBD1 (6 bases). The CDR3 extends over 14 amino acids. Germline CDR1 is SGHKS and CDR2 is YYEKEE (reference sequence). The germline V and J ends were trimmed by 2 bases and 6 bases, with 9 bases remaining between them. The CDR3, as DNA: TGTGCCAGCAGCTTCGACAGGCCTAATTCACCCCTCCACTTT. It encodes CASSFDRPNSPLHF.

The genes are TRBV7-8 and TRBJ1-3; 10 nucleotides align to TRBD1. With V trimmed by 1 base and J by 2 bases, 11 bases remained unmatched. CDR3 length: 19 amino acids. Germline values: CDR1 SGHVS, CDR2 FQNEAQ. CDR3 nucleotide sequence: TGTGCCAGCAGCTTAGTAATTTCCTCGGGGACAGGGGCTGGAAACACCATATATTTT. Translated, it gives CASSLVISSGTGAGNTIYF.

Turning to this clone: The junction departs from germline at one end; a sequencing error may be responsible. CDR3 sequence: CASSIPDRNPEAFF. Here the CDR3 DNA reads TGTGCCAGTAGTATCCCTGACAGGAACCCTGAAGCTTTCTTT. The rearrangement joins TRBV19 to TRBJ1-1, with D perhaps matching TRBD1 (6 bases). This CDR3 comprises 14 residues. CDR1 is LNHDA and CDR2 is SQIVND in the germline V gene (reference sequence). The variable domain in full, completed from reference TRBV19 and TRBJ1-1, reads DGGITQSPKYLFRKEGQNVTLSCEQNLNHDAMYWYRQDPGQGLRLIYYSQIVNDFQKGDIAEGYSVSREKKESFPLTVTSAQKNPTAFYLCASSIPDRNPEAFFGQGTRLTVV.

This clone has just one count. The J gene is TRBJ1-4, the V gene TRBV9, with TRBD1 matching 8 bases. The CDR3 has 15 residues. Trimming at V came to 3 bases and at J to 8 bases, leaving 9 bases not matched to a gene. Per the germline V gene, CDR1 is SGDLS and CDR2 is YYNGEE. CDR3 sequence reads: CASSAGQVVEEKLFF. The CDR3 DNA reads as TGTGCCAGCAGCGCGGGACAGGTGGTGGAAGAAAAACTGTTTTTT.

The CDR3 spells CASSLGTGDFGYTF. The CDR3 DNA reads as TGTGCCAGCTCGCTCGGGACAGGGGATTTTGGCTACACCTTC. The V and J genes are TRBV18 and TRBJ1-2; 10 bases are a match to TRBD1. The V and J ends lost 6 bases and 7 bases, in that order; junction bases with no gene match: 8. The CDR3 has 14 residues. CDR1 is KGHSH and CDR2 is LQKENI in the germline V gene.

The rearrangement uses TRBV30 and TRBJ2-2, with no clear D. V dropped 2 bases and J dropped 7 bases, with 8 bases sitting between them. The CDR3 is made up of 12 amino acids. The germline V gene has CDR1 GTSNPN and CDR2 SVGIG (reference sequence). CDR3 DNA: TGTGCCTGGAGTCTAGTAGGCGGGGAGCTGTTTTTT. The encoded protein is CAWSLVGGELFF. The full variable domain, rest sourced from reference TRBV30 and TRBJ2-2, is SQTIHQWPATLVQPVGSPLSLECTVEGTSNPNLYWYRQAAGRGLQLLFYSVGIGQISSEVPQNLSASRPQDRQFILSSKKLLLSDSGFYLCAWSLVGGELFFGEGSRLTVL.

The chain couples TRBV7-8 to TRBJ2-3, with D possibly matching TRBD2 (5 bases). CDR1 is SGHVS, CDR2 FQNEAQ, per germline. There are 15 residues in the CDR3. The V gene lost 5 bases and the J gene lost 0 bases, with 12 bases spanning the gap. CDR3 nucleotide sequence: TGTGCCAGCAGCCAGCAAGCGGTTAGCACAGATACGCAGTATTTT. The encoded protein is CASSQQAVSTDTQYF.

This clone was detected only a few times. The chain combines TRBV5-4 with TRBJ2-7; D is possibly TRBD1 (6 bases). Germline V gene data show CDR1 as SGHNT and CDR2 as YYREEE (reference sequence). The V end lost 7 bases, the J end lost 9 bases, and 26 bases lay between the germline ends. The CDR3 runs 15 residues. CDR3 sequence reads: CASGVWDNPYTLQYF. The CDR3 nucleotides are TGTGCCAGCGGGGTCTGGGACAACCCGTATACCTTGCAGTACTTC.

This chain uses TRBV7-6 with TRBJ2-5; 9 bases are a match to TRBD2. Germline-derived CDR1 and CDR2 are SGHVS and FNYEAQ. The length of the CDR3 is 16 residues. V lost 1 base and J lost 2; bases outside the gene matches: 5. The CDR3 bases are TGTGCCAGCAGCTTAGGGTTCCTAGCGGGGCAAGAGACCCAGTACTTC. Protein product: CASSLGFLAGQETQYF. Full variable domain (outside the CDR3, taken from reference TRBV7-6 and TRBJ2-5): GAGVSQSPRYKVTKRGQDVALRCDPISGHVSLYWYRQALGQGPEFLTYFNYEAQQDKSGLPNDRFSAERPEGSISTLTIQRTEQRDSAMYRCASSLGFLAGQETQYFGPGTRLLVL.

The J gene is TRBJ2-1, the V gene TRBV20-1, with 11 bases that match TRBD2. This CDR3 is 15 amino acids long. Germline V CDR1 and CDR2: DFQATT, SNEGSKA (reference sequence). The J segment lost 6 bases and the V segment lost 3 bases, leaving 7 bases of the junction unmatched. The CDR3 nucleotides read TGCAGTGCTAGTGGGATGGGGACTAGCGGCAATGAGCAGTTCTTC. Translating it yields CSASGMGTSGNEQFF.

The chain recombines TRBV18 with TRBJ2-7; 7 bases line up with TRBD1. This CDR3 is built from 14 residues. Trimming removed 2 bases from V and 3 bases from J; junction bases left unmatched: 4. Germline CDR1 KGHSH, CDR2 LQKENI. DNA for the CDR3: TGTGCCAGCTCACCATCGACAGGGAACTACGAGCAGTACGTC. The encoded protein is CASSPSTGNYEQYV.

The J gene is TRBJ1-2, the V gene TRBV25-1; a weak D match, TRBD1 (6 bases). The V gene's germline CDR1 is MGHDK and CDR2 SYGVNS. The CDR3 has 15 amino acids. The V and J ends lost 3 bases and 0 bases respectively, with 11 bases between them. CDR3 nucleotides: TGTGCCAGCAGTGAGCGGGGGGCGGCTAACTATGGCTACACCTTC. Translated, it gives CASSERGAANYGYTF.

This clone was picked up one time. V is TRBV5-1 and J is TRBJ2-2; tentatively, D is TRBD2 (5 bases). V was trimmed by 3 bases and J by 3 bases, leaving 9 bases between them. The CDR3 contains 14 residues. CDR1 and CDR2 from the germline V gene are SGHRS and YFSETQ. The CDR3 nucleotides are TGCGCCAGCAGCTCCCTGAGGGACACCGGGGAGCTGTTTTTT. Translated: CASSSLRDTGELFF. The full variable domain, completed using reference TRBV5-1 and TRBJ2-2, is KAGVTQTPRYLIKTRGQQVTLSCSPISGHRSVSWYQQTPGQGLQFLFEYFSETQRNKGNFPGRFSGRQFSNSRSEMNVSTLELGDSALYLCASSSLRDTGELFFGEGSRLTVL.

The chain joins TRBV28 to TRBJ2-7; D is perhaps TRBD1 (6 bases). This CDR3 contains 14 residues. From germline, CDR1 is MDHEN and CDR2 SYDVKM. V lost 1 base and J 3 bases, leaving 10 bases between the germline ends. CDR3 nucleotide sequence: TGTGCCAGCAGTTTATCGGGACAAATCTACGAGCAGTACTTC. Translated, it gives CASSLSGQIYEQYF.

The table lists this clone with a count of one. The J gene is TRBJ1-1, the V gene TRBV27; perhaps TRBD1 as D (6 bases). There are 12 residues in the CDR3. Germline CDR1 is MNHEY and CDR2 is SMNVEV (reference sequence). With 5 bases removed from V and 5 bases from J, the gap between germline ends came to 9 bases. CDR3 loop: CASSTQGTEAFF. The CDR3 DNA is TGTGCCAGCAGTACGCAGGGGACTGAAGCTTTCTTT.